Following are 13 T cell receptor beta chains from one sample sequenced in a study of OX40 agonist ivuxolimab in advanced cancers. Measured with immunoSEQ multiplex PCR; TCRdb has only the in-frame clones, and not every one. The sample includes 60,000 to 80,000 clones, roughly 88% of them seen just once. The sequenced sample was CD4+ or CD8+ T cells sorted from blood, obtained in a trial of the OX40 agonist ivuxolimab. These receptors came from an adult with an advanced solid tumor such as melanoma, head and neck, liver or kidney cancer.

The chain has TRBV27 and TRBJ1-4; a possible D gene is TRBD1 (5 bases). From germline, CDR1 is MNHEY and CDR2 SMNVEV (reference sequence). V lost 6 bases and J 3 bases, leaving 11 bases between the germline ends. There are 14 residues in the CDR3. CDR3 sequence: CASRGTAANEKLFF. As DNA, the CDR3 is TGTGCCAGCAGGGGGACGGCTGCTAATGAAAAACTGTTTTTT.

The chain uses TRBV28 and TRBJ2-7; 10 bases fit TRBD2. CDR1 and CDR2 from the germline V gene are MDHEN and SYDVKM. The length of the CDR3 is 16 residues. Trimming at V came to 4 bases and at J to 2 bases, leaving 8 bases not matched to a gene. In nucleotides, the CDR3 is TGTGCCAGCAGTTCCGGTAGCGGGGGGCTAACCTACGAGCAGTACTTC. Protein sequence: CASSSGSGGLTYEQYF.

This sequence joins TRBV18 and TRBJ2-7; no reliable D call. Germline lookup yields CDR1 KGHSH and CDR2 LQKENI. The CDR3 is 13 amino acids. V lost 7 bases to trimming and J lost 1 base, with 11 bases between them. DNA for the CDR3: TGTGCCAGCTTTCAAGACGGGTCCTACGAGCAGTACTTC. Translation: CASFQDGSYEQYF.

The chain has TRBV28 and TRBJ1-6; D is unresolved. Trimming cost V 5 bases and J 6 bases, with 5 bases left between them. Germline V gives CDR1 MDHEN, CDR2 SYDVKM. This CDR3 has 12 residues. The CDR3 region has the DNA TGTGCCAGCAGTATCTCTAATTCACCCCTCCACTTT. Protein sequence: CASSISNSPLHF.

The CDR3 coding sequence is TGCGCCAGCAGCTTGGGACTAGCGGCAAGCACAGATACGCAGTATTTT. This sequence encodes CASSLGLAASTDTQYF. This chain uses TRBV5-1 with TRBJ2-3, with TRBD2 identical over 9 bases. Losses at the gene ends were 0 bases for V and 0 bases for J; bases not matched to a gene: 2. The CDR3 is made up of 16 amino acids. The germline gives CDR1 SGHRS, CDR2 YFSETQ.

This clone appeared once. The rearrangement links TRBV27 to TRBJ2-4, with D tentatively TRBD2 (5 bases). Trimming left V 3 bases short and J 0 bases short, with 9 bases between. The CDR3 extends over 15 amino acids. Germline V gene sequence: CDR1 MNHEY, CDR2 SMNVEV (reference sequence). The CDR3: CASSFWGEAKNIQYF. CDR3 coding DNA: TGTGCCAGCAGTTTTTGGGGAGAAGCCAAAAACATTCAGTACTTC.

V is TRBV2 and J is TRBJ1-2; TRBD1 is a possible D gene (6 bases). Deletions cut 7 bases from V and 0 bases from J, with 18 bases between. The length of the CDR3 is 16 residues. Germline V gene lookup returns CDR1 SNHLY and CDR2 FYNNEI. CDR3 loop: CASTSTSGAANYGYTF. CDR3 in DNA: TGTGCCAGCACCTCAACCTCAGGGGCAGCTAACTATGGCTACACCTTC. Full variable domain (outside the CDR3, taken from reference TRBV2 and TRBJ1-2): EPEVTQTPSHQVTQMGQEVILRCVPISNHLYFYWYRQILGQKVEFLVSFYNNEISEKSEIFDDQFSVERPDGSNFTLKIRSTKLEDSAMYFCASTSTSGAANYGYTFGSGTRLTVV.

This clone appeared a single time. The V gene is TRBV4-1, the J gene TRBJ2-2; D unclear. Trimming removed 4 bases from V and 10 bases from J, with 16 bases in between. The CDR3 totals 14 residues. Germline V gene data show CDR1 as MGHRA and CDR2 as YSYEKL. This CDR3 is CASSPPDHNLELFF. As DNA, the CDR3 is TGCGCCAGCAGCCCACCGGACCACAATTTGGAGCTGTTTTTT.

This clone was seen more than once but under ten times. The J gene is TRBJ2-7, the V gene TRBV18; D gene uncertain. Germline V lookup: CDR1 KGHSH, CDR2 LQKENI. The CDR3 loop spans 12 amino acids. V lost 3 bases to trimming and J lost 7 bases, with 10 bases between them. DNA of the CDR3: TGTGCCAGCTCACCTCTGGTGGGGGAGCAGTACTTC. It yields the protein CASSPLVGEQYF.

This clone was counted between two and nine times. CDR3 sequence: CASSGTGGRFDYGYTF. DNA of the CDR3: TGTGCCAGCAGTGGGACAGGGGGAAGGTTTGACTATGGCTACACCTTC. V usage is TRBV6-1 and J usage is TRBJ1-2; 10 bases align to TRBD1. V was pared by 4 bases and J by 3 bases, with 8 bases of the junction left unmatched. Germline lookup yields CDR1 MNHNS and CDR2 SASEGT. CDR3 length: 16 amino acids.

V and J are TRBV15 and TRBJ2-1, with 8 bases lining up with TRBD1. Germline CDR1 is LNHNV and CDR2 is YYDKDF (reference sequence). Trimming cost V 3 bases and J 2 bases; bases outside gene matches: 6. The CDR3 runs to 16 residues. Here the CDR3 reads CATSSGDRGAYNEQFF. DNA for the CDR3: TGTGCCACCAGCAGTGGCGACAGGGGAGCCTACAATGAGCAGTTCTTC.

V gene TRBV29-1 combines with J gene TRBJ1-4; maybe TRBD1 (5 bases). The CDR3 loop spans 13 amino acids. Trimming removed 4 bases at V and 8 bases at J, with 14 bases between. CDR1 SQVTM and CDR2 ANQGSEA come from the germline V gene. In DNA form, the CDR3 reads TGCAGCGTTGTTAGGGGAAGTGAAGAAAAACTGTTTTTT. Encoded protein: CSVVRGSEEKLFF.

The rearrangement joins TRBV6-5 to TRBJ1-2; no clear D gene. Germline V gene lookup returns CDR1 MNHEY and CDR2 SVGAGI. V shed 2 bases and J shed 3 bases, with 7 bases lying between them. The CDR3 totals 13 residues. CDR3 coding DNA: TGTGCCAGCAGTTACATGTCAGACTATGGCTACACCTTC. This gives the protein CASSYMSDYGYTF.